Detailed here is one TCR beta chain. The target antigen is unknown. Naive CD8 cells, CD45RO-negative and positively selected for CCR7, excluded terminally differentiated effector memory CD45RA+ cells. The method was immunoSEQ multiplex PCR; TCRdb's version includes in-frame clones alone and lacks a portion of them. The repertoire includes more than 600,000 clones, about 90% of them detected once, and more than 20% sits in the top ten. The data originate from a study of shared clonotypes between healthy human individuals. This CDR3 has 18 amino acids. CDR1 MNHEY and CDR2 SMNVEV come from the germline V gene (reference sequence). The ends were cut back, 6 bases at V and 0 bases at J, with 24 bases in the middle. Overall study findings and caveats: Shared clonotypes: roughly 5% naive CD4, about 4% naive CD8, 2.3% memory CD4, roughly 0.4% memory CD8.

Material: naive CD8+ T cells sorted from blood. The chain joins TRBV27 to TRBJ2-7; a possible D gene is TRBD2 (6 bases). The source of this sequence is a man aged 25 to 40 in good health. CDR3 protein: CASSTPRMSSGNSYEQYF. The CDR3 DNA is TGTGCCAGCAGCACTCCCCGGATGAGTAGCGGAAACTCCTACGAGCAGTACTTC.